The 20 T cell receptor beta chains below come from one sample, sequenced in a study of blood T cell repertoires in COVID-19. Profiled with immunoSEQ multiplex PCR; TCRdb holds only in-frame clones, not every one. The top ten hold about 4.1% of the sample, which has about 120,000 clones, around 89% seen once. The source material was peripheral blood. The receptor set was obtained from a man in his fifties or sixties with COVID-19, enrolled during active disease.

V usage is TRBV7-2 and J usage is TRBJ1-1, with D maybe TRBD1 (5 bases). Germline V gene lookup returns CDR1 SGHTA and CDR2 FQGNSA. The CDR3 totals 13 residues. Trimming took 4 bases from V and 3 from J, leaving 9 bases between them. CDR3 bases: TGTGCCAGCAGCTCAGGGCGGCACACTGAAGCTTTCTTT. This sequence encodes CASSSGRHTEAFF.

This chain's CDR3 is CASSPDSKGEKLFF. The CDR3 coding sequence is TGTGCCAGCAGCCCGGACAGTAAGGGTGAAAAACTGTTTTTT. The chain carries TRBV6-5 and TRBJ1-4; D perhaps matches TRBD1 (6 bases). Germline V gene lookup returns CDR1 MNHEY and CDR2 SVGAGI. Trimming cost V 6 bases and J 7 bases, with 15 bases left between them. The CDR3 extends over 14 amino acids.

The chain combines TRBV10-3 with TRBJ1-2, with D maybe TRBD1 (6 bases). Germline V gene lookup returns CDR1 ENHRY and CDR2 SYGVKD. This CDR3 has 13 residues. V was shortened by 4 bases and J by 2 bases, with 8 bases between the two germline ends. The CDR3 region has the DNA TGTGCCATCAGTGCCGGACAGAACTATGGCTACACCTTC. This gives the protein CAISAGQNYGYTF.

The genes are TRBV28 and TRBJ2-7; D remains ambiguous. Germline values: CDR1 MDHEN, CDR2 SYDVKM. The CDR3 sequence is 14 residues long. Trimming stripped 3 bases from V and 4 bases from J, with 13 bases between. The CDR3 DNA reads as TGTGCCAGCAGTTTTGTGGAGCCGTTGTACGAGCAGTACTTC. This translates into CASSFVEPLYEQYF. The whole variable domain, filled in from reference TRBV28 and TRBJ2-7, reads DVKVTQSSRYLVKRTGEKVFLECVQDMDHENMFWYRQDPGLGLRLIYFSYDVKMKEKGDIPEGYSVSREKKERFSLILESASTNQTSMYLCASSFVEPLYEQYFGPGTRLTVT.

CDR3 sequence: CASSLLPGVEKLFF. The CDR3 DNA reads as TGCGCCAGCAGCTTACTACCGGGAGTTGAAAAACTGTTTTTT. The chain combines TRBV5-1 with TRBJ1-4; D is ambiguous. The CDR3 consists of 14 residues. In germline, CDR1 is SGHRS, CDR2 YFSETQ. Deletions cut 2 bases from V and 7 bases from J, with 12 bases between.

This chain joins TRBV4-1 and TRBJ1-4, with D maybe TRBD1 (5 bases). The germline V gene has CDR1 MGHRA and CDR2 YSYEKL. Between the trimmed V and J ends, which lost 4 bases and 4 bases, there was a span of 10 bases. CDR3 length: 14 residues. As DNA, the CDR3 is TGCGCCAGCAGCCTGGGGCAGGATAATGAAAAACTGTTTTTT. Translating gives CASSLGQDNEKLFF.

This rearrangement joins TRBV6-1 to TRBJ1-1, with TRBD1 matching over 8 bases. V shed 3 bases and J 4 bases; nucleotides not matched to a gene: 4. CDR1 and CDR2 from the germline V gene are MNHNS and SASEGT. The CDR3 covers 14 residues. In nucleotides, the CDR3 is TGTGCCAGCAGTGACCTAGGACAGGGCACTGAAGCTTTCTTT. Its translation: CASSDLGQGTEAFF.

This chain connects TRBV6-2 or TRBV6-3 to TRBJ2-2; D gene ambiguous. Trimming removed 2 bases at V and 7 bases at J, with 2 bases between. The germline CDR1 and CDR2 sequences are MNHEY and SVGEGT. The CDR3 has 11 residues. The CDR3 sequence: CASSYLGELFF. Written as DNA, the CDR3 is TGTGCCAGCAGTTACCTCGGGGAGCTGTTTTTT.

The chain combines TRBV15 with TRBJ1-2, with TRBD1 matching 8 bases. The trim removed 0 bases at V and 5 bases at J, leaving 8 bases unmatched. Germline lookup yields CDR1 LNHNV and CDR2 YYDKDF (reference sequence). This CDR3 is 16 amino acids long. The CDR3 sequence: CATSRDGGTGDYGYTF. Here the CDR3 DNA reads TGTGCCACCAGCAGAGATGGTGGGACAGGAGATTATGGCTACACCTTC.

This rearrangement joins TRBV23-1 to TRBJ1-5; no clear D gene. TRBV23-1 carries the ORF label, with uncertain function. Trimming stripped 0 bases from V and 7 bases from J, with 16 bases between. This CDR3 region has 16 residues. The CDR3 region has the DNA TGCGCCAGCAGTCAATCGGCGGGAAATACGAACCAGCCCCAGCATTTT. Protein sequence: CASSQSAGNTNQPQHF.

The chain is built from TRBV6-5 and TRBJ1-4; possibly TRBD1 for D (6 bases). Germline V gene sequence: CDR1 MNHEY, CDR2 SVGAGI. The CDR3 runs to 15 residues. V was cut by 4 bases and J by 8 bases, with 17 bases left in between. The CDR3 loop is CASSSKDSFYEKLFF. The DNA of the CDR3 is TGTGCCAGCAGTTCCAAGGACAGTTTTTACGAAAAACTGTTTTTT.

The CDR3 region is CASSFLGLAKNIQYF. The CDR3 region has the DNA TGTGCCAGCAGCTTCCTTGGGCTGGCCAAAAACATTCAGTACTTC. The chain carries TRBV11-2 and TRBJ2-4; D is unclear. Germline V gene lookup returns CDR1 SGHAT and CDR2 FQNNGV. This CDR3 comprises 15 residues. Trimming pared 3 bases from V and 1 base from J, leaving 10 bases between.

The J gene is TRBJ1-5, the V gene TRBV5-8, with a tentative D call TRBD1 (6 bases). Germline assignment: CDR1 SGHTS and CDR2 YDEGEE. The CDR3 loop spans 16 amino acids. V was clipped by 2 bases and J by 2 bases, with 14 bases between them. Written as DNA, the CDR3 is TGTGCCAGCAGCTTAACGCAGGGGTTTCGCAATCAGCCCCAGCATTTT. This codes for CASSLTQGFRNQPQHF.

This sequence joins TRBV2 and TRBJ1-4; D not certain. V lost 6 bases and J 5 bases, leaving 10 bases between the germline ends. Germline V lookup: CDR1 SNHLY, CDR2 FYNNEI. The CDR3 runs to 13 residues. CDR3 residues: CASRSTRNEKLFF. CDR3 nucleotide sequence: TGTGCCAGCAGATCAACTCGGAATGAAAAACTGTTTTTT.

This clone was found a few times. The gene calls are TRBV5-4 and TRBJ1-4; 8 bases line up with TRBD1. Germline V gene data show CDR1 as SGHNT and CDR2 as YYREEE (reference sequence). The CDR3 totals 13 residues. V was clipped by 4 bases and J by 6 bases; unmatched bases: 2. The CDR3 is CASSLDRDEKLFF. CDR3 bases: TGTGCCAGCAGCCTGGACAGGGATGAAAAACTGTTTTTT.

V is TRBV12-5 and J is TRBJ1-2, with 7 nucleotides matching TRBD1. CDR1 and CDR2 from the germline V gene are LGHNT and FRNRAP. This CDR3 contains 15 residues. The J segment lost 0 bases and the V segment lost 1 base, leaving 2 bases of the junction unmatched. Here the CDR3 DNA reads TGTGCTAGTGGTTTGGCCGACAGGGCTAACTATGGCTACACCTTC. As protein: CASGLADRANYGYTF.

This clone came up a few times. The chain couples TRBV18 to TRBJ1-5, with D uncertain. V was shortened by 1 base and J by 2 bases, with 6 bases between the two germline ends. The CDR3 has 14 residues. Germline CDR1 is KGHSH and CDR2 is LQKENI. CDR3 protein: CASSPQGGNQPQHF. The DNA for the CDR3 is TGTGCCAGCTCACCACAGGGAGGCAATCAGCCCCAGCATTTT.

The chain uses TRBV6-2 or TRBV6-3 and TRBJ2-3; 16 positions match TRBD2. This CDR3 region has 21 residues. V lost 2 bases, J lost 7 bases, and 18 bases stayed unmatched. Germline V gene sequence: CDR1 MNHEY, CDR2 SVGEGT. In nucleotides, the CDR3 is TGTGCCAGCAGTTACCCACCGGGACTAGCGGGGGGGCCCTACGCAGGGCATACGCAGTATTTT. Residues: CASSYPPGLAGGPYAGHTQYF.

A single count supports this clone. This rearrangement joins TRBV19 to TRBJ1-2; D may be TRBD1 (6 bases). The length of the CDR3 is 15 residues. Deletions cut 7 bases from V and 0 bases from J, with 15 bases between. Per the germline V gene, CDR1 is LNHDA and CDR2 is SQIVND (reference sequence). Here the CDR3 reads CASNGQSEANYGYTF. CDR3 sequence (DNA): TGTGCCAGTAATGGACAGTCGGAAGCTAACTATGGCTACACCTTC.

The chain couples TRBV7-3 to TRBJ1-2; 7 nucleotides agree with TRBD1. Trimming took 5 bases from V and 4 from J; bases not matched to a gene: 4. Per the germline V gene, CDR1 is SGHTA and CDR2 is FQGTGA. The CDR3 totals 13 residues. The CDR3 nucleotides are TGTGCCAGCAGCCCGGGACAGTTCTATGGCTACACCTTC. This codes for CASSPGQFYGYTF. Using reference TRBV7-3 and TRBJ1-2 for the parts outside the CDR3, the full variable domain is GAGVSQTPSNKVTEKGKYVELRCDPISGHTALYWYRQSLGQGPEFLIYFQGTGAADDSGLPNDRFFAVRPEGSVSTLKIQRTERGDSAVYLCASSPGQFYGYTFGSGTRLTVV.